This T cell receptor (beta chain) was recorded in a study of blood T cell repertoires in COVID-19. Produced via immunoSEQ multiplex PCR; TCRdb's table is partial and in-frame only. The table has fewer than 300,000 clones, about 89% seen once. Trimming at V came to 0 bases and at J to 0 bases, leaving 5 bases not matched to a gene. The CDR3 has 17 residues. The germline V gene encodes CDR1 MNHNS and CDR2 SASEGT. The rearrangement links TRBV6-1 to TRBJ1-3, with 7 nucleotides matching TRBD1. The TCR was taken from a woman in her thirties with COVID-19, enrolled during active disease. Material for sequencing was peripheral blood. As DNA, the CDR3 is TGTGCCAGCAGTGAAGCCCCGACAGGGCTCTCTGGAAACACCATATATTTT. Translating gives CASSEAPTGLSGNTIYF.